This entry concerns a single TCR beta chain. Its antigen is as yet unknown. Sequencing of the DNA from cultured CD4+ T cells was carried out with the Oncomine TCR Beta short-read assay. Cultured CD4+ T cells yielded the extracted genomic DNA. TCRdb itself ran the PCR reads through MiXCR, one entry per CDR3 protein. The data hold 2,500 to 3,500 distinct CDR3 sequences, with 49% observed a single time. This sample's treatment: approximately 10-day PBMC culture with coronavirus spike peptide pools or control peptides (ViraFEST assay). From the roughly ten-day cultures, CD4+ T cells were isolated by negative selection. The record originates from a study of vaccination and CD4 T cells after COVID-19. The CDR3 extends over 15 amino acids. The germline V gene encodes CDR1 MNHNS and CDR2 SASEGT. Trimming removed 2 bases from V and 5 bases from J; junction bases left unmatched: 5.

This chain uses TRBV6-1 with TRBJ2-7; TRBD2 matches at 11 bases. This receptor was obtained from a human donor who had recovered from COVID-19. Material for sequencing was CD4+ T cells from blood, cultured in vitro. The CDR3 loop is CASSELAGGGNEQYF. The CDR3 coding sequence is TGTGCCAGCAGTGAACTAGCGGGAGGTGGGAACGAGCAGTACTTC.